This T cell receptor (beta chain) originates from a study of cytomegalovirus exposure and HLA in healthy donors. V lost 5 bases, J lost 0 bases, and 14 bases lay in between. Per germline, CDR1 SGHVS and CDR2 FNYEAQ. This CDR3 is built from 16 residues. The PCR was carried out with 60 Vbeta primers and 13 Jbeta primers. Sequencing was performed with immunoSEQ multiplex PCR; in TCRdb, only in-frame clones are kept and a portion is missing. The sample holds around 130,000 clones, around four fifths seen once. The clonotype comes from a boy aged 2-9 years in good health and CMV-seronegative. The rearrangement uses TRBV7-6 and TRBJ2-1; perhaps TRBD2 as D (6 bases). Sample: PBMCs. CDR3 in amino acids: CASSRGTLSSYNEQFF. Written as DNA, the CDR3 is TGTGCCAGCAGCCGCGGGACTCTGAGCTCCTACAATGAGCAGTTCTTC. Full variable domain (rest looked up from reference TRBV7-6 and TRBJ2-1): GAGVSQSPRYKVTKRGQDVALRCDPISGHVSLYWYRQALGQGPEFLTYFNYEAQQDKSGLPNDRFSAERPEGSISTLTIQRTEQRDSAMYRCASSRGTLSSYNEQFFGPGTRLTVL.